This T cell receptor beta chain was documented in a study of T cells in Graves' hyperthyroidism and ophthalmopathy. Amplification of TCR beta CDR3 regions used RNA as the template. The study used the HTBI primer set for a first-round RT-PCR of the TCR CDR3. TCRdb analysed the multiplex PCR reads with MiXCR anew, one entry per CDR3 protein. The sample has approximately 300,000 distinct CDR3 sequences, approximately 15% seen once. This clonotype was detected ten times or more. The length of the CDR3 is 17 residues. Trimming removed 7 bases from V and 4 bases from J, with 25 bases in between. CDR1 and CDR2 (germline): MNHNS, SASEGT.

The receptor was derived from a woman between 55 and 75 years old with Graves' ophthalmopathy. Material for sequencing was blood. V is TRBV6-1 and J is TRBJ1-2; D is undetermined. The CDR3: CASTQTLGSGGVYGYTF. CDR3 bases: TGTGCCAGCACCCAAACATTGGGCAGCGGAGGTGTCTATGGCTACACCTTC.